One sample yielded the 8 T cell receptor beta chains listed below, sequenced in a study of tumor-infiltrating lymphocytes in primary liver carcinoma. Unsorted bulk tissue (roughly 19-31 mg) underwent RNA and DNA co-extraction. Making TCR beta cDNA involved 400 to 600 ng total RNA and a constant-region primer. Three-round nested multiplex PCR performed with slightly modified ARM-PCR produced the TCR beta libraries. TRBV1-TRBV30 forward and Cbeta reverse primers drove the first two approximately 11-cycle rounds. Each CDR3 protein gets one entry after TCRdb re-called the multiplex PCR reads with MiXCR. The sample contains roughly 70,000 distinct CDR3 sequences, about 65% of which appear only once. The sequencing input was liver tumor tissue from sampling region 4. The subset is: tumor region T4, right-lateral pole. The receptors shown here come from a man in his forties with primary liver carcinoma and hepatitis B virus infection.

CDR3 loop: CACSYSSGNSEQYF. CDR3 coding DNA: TGTGCCTGTAGTTACTCTAGCGGGAATAGCGAGCAGTACTTC. The chain links TRBV6-5 to TRBJ2-7; 9 nucleotides align to TRBD2. J lost 6 bases, V lost 11 bases, and 14 bases had no gene match. The CDR3 runs 14 residues. Per the germline V gene, CDR1 is MNHEY and CDR2 is SVGAGI.

This clonotype was counted many times. The V and J genes are TRBV29-1 and TRBJ2-1, with a tentative D call TRBD2 (6 bases). Germline CDR1 reads SQVTM; CDR2 reads ANQGSEA. Trimming left V 7 bases short and J 10 bases short, with 20 bases between. This CDR3 contains 13 residues. As DNA, the CDR3 is TGCAGCGACGCCCGGGACTTCACGAGGGAGCAGTTCTTC. Protein: CSDARDFTREQFF.

Sample share makes this clonotype medium-sized. The chain employs TRBV12-3 or TRBV12-4 and TRBJ2-7; a possible D gene is TRBD1 (6 bases). V dropped 8 bases and J dropped 2 bases, with 19 bases sitting between them. The CDR3 loop spans 15 amino acids. The CDR3 DNA reads as TGTGCCAGCCGACTAAGGGACACAAGTACCTACGAGCAGTACTTC. It encodes CASRLRDTSTYEQYF.

About this clonotype itself: This may be a read error, as it is one base from a much larger clone. V is TRBV7-3 and J is TRBJ2-1; 8 bases line up with TRBD1. The junction had 10 bases not matched to a gene; V was cut back by 5 bases and J by 7 bases. This CDR3 is 15 amino acids long. Germline V CDR1 and CDR2: SGHTA, FQGTGA. In DNA, the CDR3 is TGTGCCAGCAGCCGATGGACAGGGAGTGGGAATGAGCAGTTCTTC. Its translation: CASSRWTGSGNEQFF.

CDR3 loop: CASIPVEGDYEQYF. The CDR3 DNA follows: TGTGCCAGCATCCCTGTAGAAGGGGACTACGAGCAGTACTTC. The rearrangement uses TRBV11-3 and TRBJ2-7; D may be TRBD1 (5 bases). V dropped 7 bases and J dropped 3 bases, with 16 bases sitting between them. Germline-derived CDR1 and CDR2 are SGHNT and YENEEA. CDR3 length equals 14 residues.

About this clonotype: Since a much larger clone is just one base distant, this may be a read error. The rearrangement uses TRBV2 and TRBJ2-7, with D perhaps TRBD1 (6 bases). The length of the CDR3 is 14 residues. Germline V gene sequence: CDR1 SNHLY, CDR2 FYNNEI. Written as DNA, the CDR3 is TGTGCCAGCAGCTTTACAGGGAGCTCCTACGATCAGTACTTC. It translates to CASSFTGSSYDQYF.

This clonotype was recorded only once. Possible read error: a much larger clone is one base away. This chain connects TRBV29-1 to TRBJ2-1, with D perhaps matching TRBD1 (6 bases). CDR3 length: 14 residues. In germline, CDR1 is SQVTM, CDR2 ANQGSEA. The V and J ends lost 3 bases and 2 bases respectively, with 11 bases between them. The CDR3 reads CSVDRDNAYNEQFF. CDR3 coding DNA: TGCAGCGTTGATCGGGACAATGCCTACAATGAGCAGTTCTTC.

In its sample, this clonotype was seen many times. This sequence joins TRBV7-9 and TRBJ2-2, with TRBD1 as a possible D gene (5 bases). V was cut by 5 bases and J by 2 bases, with 12 bases left in between. Germline V gene data show CDR1 as SEHNR and CDR2 as FQNEAQ (reference sequence). There are 15 residues in the CDR3. The CDR3 sequence: CASSPGQGNTGELFF. DNA for the CDR3: TGTGCCAGCAGCCCCGGGCAGGGTAACACCGGGGAGCTGTTTTTT. The full variable domain, completed using reference TRBV7-9 and TRBJ2-2, is DTGVSQNPRHKITKRGQNVTFRCDPISEHNRLYWYRQTLGQGPEFLTYFQNEAQLEKSRLLSDRFSAERPKGSFSTLEIQRTEQGDSAMYLCASSPGQGNTGELFFGEGSRLTVL.